The entry below gives a single TCR beta chain sequence along with its context. Its specific antigen is unknown. The sample holds no much larger clone one base away, and base qualities are not on file. To sequence the TCRbeta CDR3 region, genomic DNA was isolated from the sorted cells. TCRbeta CDR3 regions were sequenced using the immunoSEQ Assay. TCRdb limited this immuneACCESS table to in-frame rearrangements with V and J called. A share of clones is missing; checked studies link under half to unresolved V genes, and the rest is unexplained. The sample table shows tens of thousands of clones, and around 90% are seen once. 1.9% of the sample goes to the ten largest clones. Patients with autoimmune disease history or receiving systemic immunosuppression were excluded from the trial. In every dose cohort, peripheral blood was drawn for TCR sequencing at baseline, cycle 4 day 1, and cycle 7 day 1. The samples were taken from a phase I, first-in-human, multicenter, open-label dose-escalation trial of ivuxolimab. The trial enrolled adults with locally advanced or metastatic head and neck squamous cell, hepatocellular, melanoma or renal cell carcinoma. Before TCR sequencing, CD4+ and CD8+ T cells were separately sorted from peripheral blood.

The germline V gene (reference sequence) yields SEHNR for CDR1 and FQNEAQ for CDR2. A distance of 17 bases separates the germline ends of V and J, which lose 7 bases and 7 bases respectively. Counted from cysteine to phenylalanine, this CDR3 has 13 amino acids. Only the CDR3 portion is preserved as DNA: 39 bases, with reading frame beginning at the first base. The record originates from a study of OX40 agonist ivuxolimab in advanced cancers. Notes on the research overall: Ivuxolimab, which targeted the costimulatory receptor OX40 (CD134), was an agonistic, fully human IgG2 monoclonal antibody. Peripheral TCRbeta sequencing was intended to test whether TCR sequence diversity was altered and clonal T-cell expansion was caused by ivuxolimab. Among the approximately 50 dose-escalation patients, about 20 had hepatocellular carcinoma, approximately 15 melanoma, 9 renal cell carcinoma and 9 head and neck cancer. In the dose-escalation cohort, approximately 82% of patients were male, and the mean age was around 60 years, with a range of 23 to 79. The paper describes the monotherapy dose-escalation part (N of about 47 patients) of the phase I trial of ivuxolimab. Prior anti-PD-1, anti-PD-L1 or anti-CTLA-4 therapy was permitted, and checkpoint inhibitors had been received by about 36% of dose-escalation patients. Partial responses were achieved by three dose-escalation patients, of whom one had hepatocellular carcinoma and two had cutaneous melanoma. Intravenous ivuxolimab was administered to patients every 2 weeks at six dose levels: 0.01, 0.1, 0.3, 1.5, 3 and 10 mg/kg. Points the paper makes about the study in general: Clonal expansion of both CD4+ and CD8+ blood T cells was observed from baseline to week 6 at doses 0.1 to 3.0 mg/kg. Partial responders in the 0.1-3.0 mg/kg groups had among the lowest normalized peripheral clonal expansion, especially among CD8+ T cells. Antigen specificity was not determined for the clonally expanded peripheral T cells. Low levels of normalized T-cell clonal expansion were also seen in some patients who did not respond. After ivuxolimab, CD8+ T cells had more expanded clones than CD4+ T cells on average.

Sequenced material: CD4+ or CD8+ T cells sorted from blood, taken in a trial of the OX40 agonist ivuxolimab. The rearrangement joined TRBV7-9 to TRBJ2-7; the D segment is perhaps TRBD1 or TRBD2, each sharing 5 matched bases. The clonotype was recovered from an adult with an advanced solid tumor such as melanoma, head and neck, liver or kidney cancer. The CDR3 region has the sequence CASTRDGLGEQYF. In nucleotides, the sequence is TGTGCCAGCACGAGGGACGGCCTAGGGGAGCAGTACTTC. Supplemented by the reference TRBV7-9 and TRBJ2-7 proteins around the CDR3, the complete variable domain is DTGVSQNPRHKITKRGQNVTFRCDPISEHNRLYWYRQTLGQGPEFLTYFQNEAQLEKSRLLSDRFSAERPKGSFSTLEIQRTEQGDSAMYLCASTRDGLGEQYFGPGTRLTVT.